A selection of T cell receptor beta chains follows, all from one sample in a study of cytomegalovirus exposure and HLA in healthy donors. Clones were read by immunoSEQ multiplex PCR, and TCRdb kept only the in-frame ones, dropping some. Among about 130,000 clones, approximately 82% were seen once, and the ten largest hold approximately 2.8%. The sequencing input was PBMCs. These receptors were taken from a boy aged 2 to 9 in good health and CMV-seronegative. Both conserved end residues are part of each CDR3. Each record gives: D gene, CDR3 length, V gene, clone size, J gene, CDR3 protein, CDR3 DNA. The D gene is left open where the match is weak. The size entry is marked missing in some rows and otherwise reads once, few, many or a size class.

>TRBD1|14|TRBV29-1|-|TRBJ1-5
CSFHRGDLNQPQHF
TGCAGCTTCCACAGGGGGGACTTAAATCAGCCCCAGCATTTT
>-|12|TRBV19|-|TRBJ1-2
CASSRTTESYTF
TGTGCCAGTAGTAGGACTACTGAAAGCTACACCTTC
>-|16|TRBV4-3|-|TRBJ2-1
CASSLGTGTTYNEQFF
TGCGCCAGCAGCCTTGGCACCGGGACAACTTACAATGAGCAGTTCTTC
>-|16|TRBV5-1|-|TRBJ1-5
CASSLGEGPSNQPQHF
TGCGCCAGCAGCTTGGGGGAGGGGCCGAGCAATCAGCCCCAGCACTTT
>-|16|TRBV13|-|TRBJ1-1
CASSRGGGLGDTEAFF
TGTGCCAGCAGCCGGGGGGGAGGGCTAGGGGACACTGAAGCTTTCTTT
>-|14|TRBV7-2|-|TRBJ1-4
CASTRAPTNEKLFF
TGTGCCAGCACCAGGGCCCCAACTAATGAAAAACTGTTTTTT
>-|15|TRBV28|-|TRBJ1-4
CASSISGSTNEKLFF
TGTGCCAGCAGTATCTCAGGGTCGACTAATGAAAAACTGTTTTTT
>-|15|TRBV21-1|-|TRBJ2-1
CASSKALDSYNEQFF
TGTGCCAGCAGCAAAGCGCTGGACTCTTACAATGAGCAGTTCTTC
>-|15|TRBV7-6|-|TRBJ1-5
CASSLFPGAVQPQHF
TGTGCCAGCAGCTTATTCCCAGGGGCGGTCCAGCCCCAGCATTTT
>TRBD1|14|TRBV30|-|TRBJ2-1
CAGGQGRAPHEQFF
TGTGCCGGCGGACAGGGAAGGGCCCCCCATGAGCAGTTCTTC
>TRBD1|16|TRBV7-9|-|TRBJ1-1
CASSSSRGLMNTEAFF
TGTGCCAGCAGCTCATCCAGGGGGCTCATGAACACTGAAGCTTTCTTT
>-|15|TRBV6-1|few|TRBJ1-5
CASSEEGLPNQPQHF
TGTGCCAGCAGTGAGGAGGGGTTACCTAATCAGCCCCAGCATTTT
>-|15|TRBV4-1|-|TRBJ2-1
CASSQDRGSYNEQFF
TGCGCCAGCAGCCAAGATAGGGGCTCCTACAATGAGCAGTTCTTC
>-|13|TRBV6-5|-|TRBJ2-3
CASRGTRTDTQYF
TGTGCCAGCAGGGGGACTCGCACAGATACGCAGTATTTT
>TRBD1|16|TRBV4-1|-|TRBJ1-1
CASSSPTGALNTEAFF
TGCGCCAGCAGCTCACCGACAGGGGCCTTGAACACTGAAGCTTTCTTT
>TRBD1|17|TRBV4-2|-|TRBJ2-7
CASSQDGGGTGGYEQYF
TGTGCCAGCAGCCAAGACGGTGGGGGGACAGGGGGCTACGAGCAGTACTTC
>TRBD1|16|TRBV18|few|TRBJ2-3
CASSPDGTASSDTQYF
TGTGCCAGCTCACCAGACGGGACAGCATCCTCAGATACGCAGTATTTT
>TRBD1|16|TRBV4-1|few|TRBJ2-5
CASSQPLTGNQETQYF
TGCGCCAGCAGCCAGCCATTGACAGGGAACCAAGAGACCCAGTACTTC
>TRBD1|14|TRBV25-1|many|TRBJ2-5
CASSGAGGGETQYF
TGTGCCAGCAGTGGGGCAGGGGGTGGGGAGACCCAGTACTTC
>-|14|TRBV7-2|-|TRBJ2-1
CASSPLAGYNEQFF
TGTGCCAGCAGCCCTCTGGCGGGTTACAATGAGCAGTTCTTC
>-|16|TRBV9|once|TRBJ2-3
CASSVGALHSTDTQYF
TGTGCCAGCAGCGTAGGGGCTTTGCATAGCACAGATACGCAGTATTTT
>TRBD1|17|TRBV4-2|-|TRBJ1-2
CASSLRTGGGSNYGYTF
TGTGCCAGCAGCCTAAGGACAGGGGGTGGTTCTAACTATGGCTACACCTTC
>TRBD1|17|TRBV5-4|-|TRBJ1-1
CASSTRQGGYSGTEAFF
TGTGCCAGCAGCACCCGACAGGGCGGGTACTCGGGCACTGAAGCTTTCTTT
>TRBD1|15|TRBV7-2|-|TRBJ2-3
CASSRDRVNTDTQYF
TGTGCCAGCAGCCGAGACAGGGTGAACACAGATACGCAGTATTTT
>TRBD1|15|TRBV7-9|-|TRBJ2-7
CASSATGTGSYEQYF
TGTGCCAGCAGCGCTACCGGGACAGGCTCCTACGAGCAGTACTTC
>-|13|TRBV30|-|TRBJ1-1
CALGRTLNTEAFF
TGTGCCCTGGGGAGAACACTGAACACTGAAGCTTTCTTT
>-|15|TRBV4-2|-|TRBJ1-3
CASSRDFSQGNTIYF
TGTGCCAGCAGCCGCGACTTCTCCCAAGGAAACACCATATATTTT
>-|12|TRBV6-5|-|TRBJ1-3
CASWGQGNTIYF
TGTGCCAGCTGGGGGCAGGGAAACACCATATATTTT
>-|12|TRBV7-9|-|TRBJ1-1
CSPGRLNTEAFF
TGTTCCCCGGGGAGGCTGAACACTGAAGCTTTCTTT
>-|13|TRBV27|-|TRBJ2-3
CASSLGTGDTQYF
TGTGCCAGCAGTTTAGGGACTGGGGATACGCAGTATTTT
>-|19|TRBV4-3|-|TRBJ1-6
CASSQPLEGTQLLNSPLHF
TGCGCCAGCAGCCAGCCCCTGGAGGGTACACAGCTACTTAATTCACCCCTCCACTTT
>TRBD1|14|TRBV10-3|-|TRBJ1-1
CAIRRDSPGTEAFF
TGTGCCATCAGACGGGACAGTCCGGGCACTGAAGCTTTCTTT
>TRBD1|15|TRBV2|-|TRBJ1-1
CASARQGNANTEAFF
TGTGCCAGCGCCCGACAGGGAAACGCAAACACTGAAGCTTTCTTT
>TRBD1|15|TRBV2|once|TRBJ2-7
CASRLDRGRLYEQYF
TGTGCCAGCAGGCTAGACAGGGGGCGCCTTTACGAGCAGTACTTC
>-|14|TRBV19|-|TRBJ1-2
CASSIDLWASGYTF
TGTGCCAGTAGTATAGATCTATGGGCGTCCGGCTACACCTTC
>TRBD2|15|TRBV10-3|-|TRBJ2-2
CAIRGGGSRTGELFF
TGTGCCATCAGGGGGGGAGGGTCCCGAACCGGGGAGCTGTTTTTT
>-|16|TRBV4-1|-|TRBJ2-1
CASSQDAAGRYVEQFF
TGCGCCAGCAGCCAAGATGCGGCAGGGAGGTATGTTGAGCAGTTCTTC